This T cell receptor (beta chain) was documented in a study of T cell responses to AZD1222 COVID-19 vaccine. Sequencing used immunoSEQ multiplex PCR; TCRdb keeps in-frame clones, though not all of them. The table lists 200,000 or so clones, 88% of them singletons. As to this clone: Its antigen is as yet unknown.

Broader study findings: Nearly half of the spike-specific TCRs reportedly recognize variant regions that carry no mutations. The study found vaccine-associated CD4 TCRs spanning spike, dominant at 160-218 and 743-854. The repertoires were collected only after the peak T cell response.

Germline V gene data show CDR1 as MNHEY and CDR2 as SMNVEV (reference sequence). The CDR3 spans 13 residues. The V segment lost 6 bases and the J segment 5 bases; nucleotides outside the gene matches: 6. The chain uses TRBV27 and TRBJ1-1; TRBD1 matches 7 bases. The source of this sequence is an adult in good health. Sequenced material: peripheral blood, taken on day 0 of AZD1222 vaccination. In DNA, the CDR3 is TGTGCCAGCAGCCAACAGGGGCGGACTGAAGCTTTCTTT. This sequence encodes CASSQQGRTEAFF.